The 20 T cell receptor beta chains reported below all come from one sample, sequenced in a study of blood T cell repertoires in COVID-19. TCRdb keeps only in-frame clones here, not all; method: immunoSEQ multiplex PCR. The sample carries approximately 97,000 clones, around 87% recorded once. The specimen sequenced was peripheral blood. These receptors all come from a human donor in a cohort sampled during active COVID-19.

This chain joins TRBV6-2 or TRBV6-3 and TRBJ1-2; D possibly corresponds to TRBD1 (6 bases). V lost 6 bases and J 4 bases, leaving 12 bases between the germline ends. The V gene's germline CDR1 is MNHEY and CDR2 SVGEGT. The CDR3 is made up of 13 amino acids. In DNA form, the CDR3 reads TGTGCCAGCAGCCGCACAGGGATCTATGGCTACACCTTC. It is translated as CASSRTGIYGYTF.

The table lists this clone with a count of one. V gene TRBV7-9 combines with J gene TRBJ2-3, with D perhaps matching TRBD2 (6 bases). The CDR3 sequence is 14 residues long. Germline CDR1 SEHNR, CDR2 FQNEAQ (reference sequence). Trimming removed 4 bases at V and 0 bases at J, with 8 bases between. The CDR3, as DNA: TGTGCCAGCAGCTGGAGCGGGAGCACAGATACGCAGTATTTT. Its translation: CASSWSGSTDTQYF.

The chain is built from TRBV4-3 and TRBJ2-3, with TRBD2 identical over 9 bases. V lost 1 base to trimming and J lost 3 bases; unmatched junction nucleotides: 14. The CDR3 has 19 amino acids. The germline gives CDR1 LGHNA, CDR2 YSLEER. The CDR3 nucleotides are TGCGCCAGCAGCCAAGGAAGCTGGATTCGGCGGGAGGGAACAGATACGCAGTATTTT. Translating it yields CASSQGSWIRREGTDTQYF.

DNA of the CDR3: TGTGCCAGCAGCTTAGATGGCGGGGCGAACACCGGGGAGCTGTTTTTT. Amino acids: CASSLDGGANTGELFF. The rearrangement joins TRBV7-9 to TRBJ2-2; tentative D call: TRBD2 (6 bases). Germline V gene sequence: CDR1 SEHNR, CDR2 FQNEAQ (reference sequence). The V gene lost 1 base and the J gene lost 0 bases, with 9 bases spanning the gap. This CDR3 has 16 residues.

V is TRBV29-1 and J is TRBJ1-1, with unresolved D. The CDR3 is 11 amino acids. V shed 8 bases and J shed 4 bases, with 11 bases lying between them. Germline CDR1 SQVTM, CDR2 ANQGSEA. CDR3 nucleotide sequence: TGCAGCTGGACTGTGACCACTGAAGCTTTCTTT. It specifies CSWTVTTEAFF. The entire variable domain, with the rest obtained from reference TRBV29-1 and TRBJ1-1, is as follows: SAVISQKPSRDICQRGTSLTIQCQVDSQVTMMFWYRQQPGQSLTLIATANQGSEATYESGFVIDKFPISRPNLTFSTLTVSNMSPEDSSIYLCSWTVTTEAFFGQGTRLTVV.

CDR3 bases: TGTGCTAGTGGTTTGGGAGGGACATCGAACACTGAAGCTTTCTTT. Protein product: CASGLGGTSNTEAFF. This chain joins TRBV12-5 and TRBJ1-1; possible D gene TRBD1, 6 bases. V shed 1 base and J shed 1 base, with 10 bases lying between them. This CDR3 region has 15 residues. Per the germline V gene, CDR1 is LGHNT and CDR2 is FRNRAP.

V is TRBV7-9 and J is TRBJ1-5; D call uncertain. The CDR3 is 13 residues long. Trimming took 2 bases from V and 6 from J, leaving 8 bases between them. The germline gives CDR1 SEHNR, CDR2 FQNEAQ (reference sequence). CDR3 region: CASSLIVSQPQHF. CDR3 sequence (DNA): TGTGCCAGCAGCTTAATTGTGAGTCAGCCCCAGCATTTT.

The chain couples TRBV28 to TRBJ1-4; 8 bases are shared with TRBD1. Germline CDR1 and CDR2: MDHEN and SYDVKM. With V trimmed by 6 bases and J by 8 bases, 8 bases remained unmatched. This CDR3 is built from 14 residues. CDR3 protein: CASSPGGKDEKLFF. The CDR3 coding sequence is TGTGCCAGCAGCCCAGGGGGCAAAGACGAAAAACTGTTTTTT.

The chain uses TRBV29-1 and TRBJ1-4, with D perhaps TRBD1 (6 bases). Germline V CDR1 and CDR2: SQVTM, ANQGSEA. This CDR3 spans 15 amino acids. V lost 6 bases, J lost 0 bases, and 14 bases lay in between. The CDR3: CSVARGLSTNEKLFF. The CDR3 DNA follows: TGCAGCGTGGCAAGGGGGTTATCAACTAATGAAAAACTGTTTTTT. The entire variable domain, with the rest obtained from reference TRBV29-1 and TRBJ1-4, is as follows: SAVISQKPSRDICQRGTSLTIQCQVDSQVTMMFWYRQQPGQSLTLIATANQGSEATYESGFVIDKFPISRPNLTFSTLTVSNMSPEDSSIYLCSVARGLSTNEKLFFGSGTQLSVL.

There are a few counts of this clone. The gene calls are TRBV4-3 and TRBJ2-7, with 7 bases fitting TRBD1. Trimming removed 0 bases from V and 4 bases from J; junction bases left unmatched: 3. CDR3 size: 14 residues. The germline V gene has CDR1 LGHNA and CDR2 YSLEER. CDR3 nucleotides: TGCGCCAGCAGCCAAGAAACAGGGGCGTACGAGCAGTACTTC. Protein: CASSQETGAYEQYF.

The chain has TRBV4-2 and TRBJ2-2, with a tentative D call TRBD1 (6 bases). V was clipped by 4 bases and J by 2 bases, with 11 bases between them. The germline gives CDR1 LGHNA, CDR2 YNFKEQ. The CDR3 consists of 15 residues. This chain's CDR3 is CASSLWTVNTGELFF. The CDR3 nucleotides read TGTGCCAGCAGCCTGTGGACAGTAAACACCGGGGAGCTGTTTTTT.

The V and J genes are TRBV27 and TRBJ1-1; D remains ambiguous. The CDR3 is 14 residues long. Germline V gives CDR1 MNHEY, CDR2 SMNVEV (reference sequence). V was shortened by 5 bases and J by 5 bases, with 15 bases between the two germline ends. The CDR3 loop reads CASSPTPGRTEAFF. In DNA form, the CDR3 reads TGTGCCAGCAGTCCCACGCCCGGGAGGACTGAAGCTTTCTTT.

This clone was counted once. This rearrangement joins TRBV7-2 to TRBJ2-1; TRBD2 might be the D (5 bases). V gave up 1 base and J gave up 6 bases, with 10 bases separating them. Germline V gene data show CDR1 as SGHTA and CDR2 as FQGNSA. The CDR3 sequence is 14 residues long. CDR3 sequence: CASSLGGRFNEQFF. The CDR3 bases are TGTGCCAGCAGCTTAGGAGGGCGCTTCAATGAGCAGTTCTTC.

CDR3 sequence: CASRLDSGNQPQHF. The CDR3 DNA sequence: TGTGCCAGCAGGTTGGATTCGGGGAATCAGCCCCAGCATTTT. The J gene is TRBJ1-5, the V gene TRBV6-5; D call uncertain. Trimming shortened V by 6 bases and J by 4 bases, and 13 bases separated the two germline ends. The CDR3 has 14 amino acids. Germline CDR1 and CDR2: MNHEY and SVGAGI.

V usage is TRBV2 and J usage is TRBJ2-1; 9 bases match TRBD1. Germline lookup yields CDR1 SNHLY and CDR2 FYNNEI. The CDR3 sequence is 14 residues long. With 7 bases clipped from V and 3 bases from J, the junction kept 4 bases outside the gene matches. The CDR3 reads CASIEGQGYNEQFF. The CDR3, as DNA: TGTGCCAGCATAGAGGGACAGGGCTACAATGAGCAGTTCTTC.

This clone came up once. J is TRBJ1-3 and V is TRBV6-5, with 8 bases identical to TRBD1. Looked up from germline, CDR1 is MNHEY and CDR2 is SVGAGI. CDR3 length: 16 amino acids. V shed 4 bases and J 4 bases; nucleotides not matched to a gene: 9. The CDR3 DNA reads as TGTGCCAGCAGTTTTTCAAGGACAGGGTTAGGAAACACCATATATTTT. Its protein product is CASSFSRTGLGNTIYF.

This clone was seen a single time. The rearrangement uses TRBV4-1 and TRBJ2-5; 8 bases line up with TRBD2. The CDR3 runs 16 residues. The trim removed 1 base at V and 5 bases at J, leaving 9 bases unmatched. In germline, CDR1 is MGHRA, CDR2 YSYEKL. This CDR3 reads CASSQGLGLEDETQYF. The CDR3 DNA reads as TGCGCCAGCAGCCAAGGCCTGGGACTAGAAGATGAGACCCAGTACTTC.

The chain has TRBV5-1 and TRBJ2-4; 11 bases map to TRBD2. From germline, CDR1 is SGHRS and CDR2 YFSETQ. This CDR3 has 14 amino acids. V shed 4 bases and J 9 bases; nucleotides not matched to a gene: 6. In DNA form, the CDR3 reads TGCGCCAGCAGCCGTACTAGCGGGAGCGGCATTCAGTACTTC. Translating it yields CASSRTSGSGIQYF.

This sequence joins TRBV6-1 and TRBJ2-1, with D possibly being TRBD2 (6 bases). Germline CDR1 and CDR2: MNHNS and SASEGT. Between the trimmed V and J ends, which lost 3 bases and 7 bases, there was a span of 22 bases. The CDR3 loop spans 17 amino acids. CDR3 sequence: CASSEFRPGGPGNEQFF. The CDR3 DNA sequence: TGTGCCAGCAGTGAGTTCCGGCCCGGGGGTCCGGGGAATGAGCAGTTCTTC.

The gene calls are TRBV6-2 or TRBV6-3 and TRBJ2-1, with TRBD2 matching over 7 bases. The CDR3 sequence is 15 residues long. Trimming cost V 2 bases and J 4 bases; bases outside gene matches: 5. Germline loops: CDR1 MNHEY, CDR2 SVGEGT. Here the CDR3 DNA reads TGTGCCAGCAGTTACGCGGCTAGCGGATACAATGAGCAGTTCTTC. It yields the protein CASSYAASGYNEQFF.